Below, 20 T cell receptor beta chains from the same sample are listed, as sequenced in a study of blood T cell repertoires in COVID-19. Some clones are missing from TCRdb's copy, which holds only in-frame ones; the method was immunoSEQ multiplex PCR. This sample carries fewer than 450,000 clones, 88% of them seen once, and the ten largest clones take around 7.9%. Sequenced: peripheral blood. The receptors were gathered from a woman aged 70-85 years with COVID-19, enrolled during active disease.

The genes are TRBV12-3 or TRBV12-4 and TRBJ1-1, with D unclear. The CDR3 is 13 residues long. V dropped 5 bases and J dropped 4 bases, with 11 bases sitting between them. Written as DNA, the CDR3 is TGTGCCAGCAGTACCCGAGGCGGCACTGAAGCTTTCTTT. Protein: CASSTRGGTEAFF.

In its sample, this clone was seen once. The chain uses TRBV24-1 and TRBJ2-5, with D tentatively TRBD1 (6 bases). In germline, CDR1 is KGHDR, CDR2 SFDVKD. Trimming shortened V by 10 bases and J by 5 bases, and 13 bases separated the two germline ends. The CDR3 covers 12 residues. The CDR3 sequence: CATSQGEETQYF. In nucleotides, the CDR3 is TGTGCCACGTCACAGGGAGAGGAGACCCAGTACTTC.

CDR3 sequence reads: CASRGQDNSPLHF. The CDR3 bases are TGCGCCAGCAGGGGACAGGACAATTCACCCCTCCACTTT. This chain uses TRBV10-2 with TRBJ1-6; 8 bases line up with TRBD1. CDR1 is WSHSY and CDR2 is SAAADI in the germline V gene. The CDR3 consists of 13 residues. The ends lost 6 bases at V and 7 bases at J; junction bases unmatched: 2.

The rearrangement uses TRBV5-4 and TRBJ2-7, with TRBD1 matching 7 bases. Germline lookup yields CDR1 SGHNT and CDR2 YYREEE (reference sequence). CDR3 length: 13 residues. The V and J ends lost 4 bases and 2 bases, in that order; junction bases with no gene match: 3. In DNA form, the CDR3 reads TGTGCCAGCAGCGACAGGGTAACCTACGAGCAGTACTTC. Translated: CASSDRVTYEQYF.

CDR3 in DNA: TGTGCCAGCAGCCAAGACAGGCAAAATCAGCCCCAGCATTTT. Protein sequence: CASSQDRQNQPQHF. The V call is TRBV4-2, the J call TRBJ1-5; D uncertain. The V and J ends lost 0 bases and 4 bases respectively, with 7 bases between them. CDR3 length: 14 residues. Looked up from germline, CDR1 is LGHNA and CDR2 is YNFKEQ.

This chain joins TRBV11-2 and TRBJ1-5; D is undetermined. Trimming took 1 base from V and 3 from J, leaving 10 bases between them. CDR1 and CDR2 (germline): SGHAT, FQNNGV. The CDR3 extends over 15 amino acids. The CDR3 sequence is CASSLGTGDNQPQHF. In nucleotides, the CDR3 is TGTGCCAGCAGCTTAGGGACGGGAGACAATCAGCCCCAGCATTTT.

V gene TRBV15 combines with J gene TRBJ1-1; D possibly corresponds to TRBD1 (5 bases). The CDR3 covers 15 residues. Germline CDR1 is LNHNV and CDR2 is YYDKDF (reference sequence). V lost 0 bases, J lost 0 bases, and 8 bases lay in between. This CDR3 reads CATSRETDLNTEAFF. The CDR3 nucleotides are TGTGCCACCAGCAGAGAGACAGACTTGAACACTGAAGCTTTCTTT.

This sequence joins TRBV4-3 and TRBJ1-4; D call uncertain. Trimming stripped 1 base from V and 7 bases from J, with 10 bases between. CDR1 is LGHNA and CDR2 is YSLEER in the germline V gene. The CDR3 covers 14 residues. The CDR3 DNA reads TGCGCCAGCAGCCAAGCGAATTCGGGTGAAAAACTGTTTTTT. Translation gives CASSQANSGEKLFF.

This clone came up a few times. The V and J genes are TRBV6-5 and TRBJ1-5, with D unclear. The CDR3 is 14 residues long. V lost 6 bases and J 0 bases, leaving 9 bases between the germline ends. Germline assignment: CDR1 MNHEY and CDR2 SVGAGI. This chain's CDR3 is CASRAVDSNQPQHF. The CDR3 DNA follows: TGTGCCAGCAGGGCGGTAGATAGCAATCAGCCCCAGCATTTT.

This chain joins TRBV24-1 and TRBJ1-1; D gene uncertain. The CDR3 covers 15 residues. From germline, CDR1 is KGHDR and CDR2 SFDVKD. V was pared by 2 bases and J by 0 bases, with 9 bases between. CDR3 residues: CATSDSRGLNTEAFF. DNA for the CDR3: TGTGCCACCAGTGATTCAAGAGGCTTGAACACTGAAGCTTTCTTT.

The chain joins TRBV3-1 (or the pseudogene TRBV3-2) to TRBJ2-5; tentative D call: TRBD1 (6 bases). This CDR3 is 14 amino acids long. Germline V gene data show CDR1 as LGHDT and CDR2 as YNNKEL (reference sequence). Between the trimmed V and J ends, which lost 6 bases and 4 bases, there was a span of 15 bases. The CDR3 DNA sequence: TGTGCCAGCAGGGACAGCCTTACGGTAGAGACCCAGTACTTC. It translates to CASRDSLTVETQYF.

The rearrangement joins TRBV7-9 to TRBJ1-1; D is possibly TRBD1 (5 bases). Trimming removed 1 base from V and 0 bases from J, with 9 bases in between. The CDR3 consists of 15 residues. Germline V gene sequence: CDR1 SEHNR, CDR2 FQNEAQ (reference sequence). CDR3 sequence (DNA): TGTGCCAGCAGCTTAGGTAGGGGAATGAACACTGAAGCTTTCTTT. Translating it yields CASSLGRGMNTEAFF.

The chain employs TRBV6-5 and TRBJ2-7, with TRBD2 matching over 9 bases. This CDR3 is 12 amino acids long. The germline V gene encodes CDR1 MNHEY and CDR2 SVGAGI. V dropped 7 bases and J dropped 8; count of bases not matched to a gene: 6. CDR3 loop: CASNLAGPQQYF. CDR3 coding DNA: TGTGCCAGCAACCTAGCGGGACCCCAGCAGTACTTC.

This clone is a singleton in its sample. Mismatch with germline at one junction end may stem from a read error. This chain uses TRBV7-8 with TRBJ1-5; D might be TRBD1 (5 bases). The CDR3 runs to 15 residues. Germline V gives CDR1 SGHVS, CDR2 FQNEAQ. The CDR3: CASSLGRGGNPPQHF. The DNA of the CDR3 is TGTGCCAGCAGCTTAGGTCGGGGGGGGAATCCGCCCCAGCATTTT.

The chain carries TRBV19 and TRBJ1-4; D call uncertain. The V end lost 7 bases, the J end lost 8 bases, and 14 bases lay between the germline ends. This CDR3 comprises 13 residues. Germline V gene data show CDR1 as LNHDA and CDR2 as SQIVND (reference sequence). The CDR3 protein is CASTLPPGEKLFF. In DNA, the CDR3 is TGTGCCAGTACCCTTCCGCCGGGGGAAAAACTGTTTTTT.

This sequence joins TRBV7-2 and TRBJ2-1, with TRBD2 as a possible D gene (6 bases). The CDR3 sequence is 15 residues long. Between the trimmed V and J ends, which lost 1 base and 8 bases, there was a span of 15 bases. Germline V gene sequence: CDR1 SGHTA, CDR2 FQGNSA. This CDR3 reads CASSLGRGGYDEQFF. In nucleotides, the CDR3 is TGTGCCAGCAGCTTAGGCCGGGGAGGTTACGATGAGCAGTTCTTC.

A word on this clone: At the DNA level, this CDR3 is encoded by other sequences in the same sample as well. J is TRBJ1-3 and V is TRBV29-1, with unresolved D. Germline CDR1 is SQVTM and CDR2 is ANQGSEA. V was trimmed by 3 bases and J by 2 bases, leaving 8 bases between them. This CDR3 region has 13 residues. The DNA of the CDR3 is TGCAGCGTTGAGCGGGGAACTGGAAACACCATATATTTT. Translated, it gives CSVERGTGNTIYF.

In this sample, this clone turned up once. The chain employs TRBV12-3 or TRBV12-4 and TRBJ2-7, with D perhaps TRBD2 (5 bases). V was clipped by 3 bases and J by 6 bases, with 12 bases between them. CDR3 size: 13 residues. The CDR3 bases are TGTGCCAGCAGTTTGGCAGGAGGTGGCGAGCAGTACTTC. The encoded protein is CASSLAGGGEQYF.

V usage is TRBV5-4 and J usage is TRBJ1-2, with 8 nucleotides matching TRBD1. Germline CDR1 is SGHNT and CDR2 is YYREEE (reference sequence). V trimming: 5 bases; J trimming: 4 bases; junction bases outside the gene matches: 4. The CDR3 covers 13 residues. The CDR3 sequence: CASSPGQVYGYTF. CDR3 bases: TGTGCCAGCAGTCCGGGACAGGTCTATGGCTACACCTTC.

V gene TRBV28 combines with J gene TRBJ2-7; D possibly corresponds to TRBD1 (5 bases). V gave up 3 bases and J gave up 4 bases, with 16 bases separating them. This CDR3 is built from 15 residues. From germline, CDR1 is MDHEN and CDR2 SYDVKM. Here the CDR3 reads CASSFQQGAAYEQYF. The CDR3 DNA is TGTGCCAGCAGTTTTCAACAAGGGGCCGCATACGAGCAGTACTTC.